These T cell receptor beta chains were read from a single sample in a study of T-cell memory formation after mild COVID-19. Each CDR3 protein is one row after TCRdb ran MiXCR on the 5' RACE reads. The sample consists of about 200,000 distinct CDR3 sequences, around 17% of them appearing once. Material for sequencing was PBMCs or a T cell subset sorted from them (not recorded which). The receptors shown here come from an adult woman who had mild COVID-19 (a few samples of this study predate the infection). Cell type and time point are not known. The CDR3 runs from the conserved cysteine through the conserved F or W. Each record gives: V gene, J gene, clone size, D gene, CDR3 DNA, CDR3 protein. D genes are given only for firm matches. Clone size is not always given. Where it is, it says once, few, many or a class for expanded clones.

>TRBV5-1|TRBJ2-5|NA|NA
TGCGCCAGCACCCTCGGAGCGGCCGGCCAAGAGACCCAGTACTTC
CASTLGAAGQETQYF
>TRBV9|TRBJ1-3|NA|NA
TGTGCCAGCAGCGTTGGGGGGGTCTCTGGAAACACCATATATTTT
CASSVGGVSGNTIYF
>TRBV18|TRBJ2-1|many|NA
TGTGCCAGCTCGCACCTTGGGGGATCCTACAATGAGCAGTTCTTC
CASSHLGGSYNEQFF
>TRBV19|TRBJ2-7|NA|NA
TGTGCCAGTCCCGTAGGGGGGAGGCAACCCTACGAGCAGTACTTC
CASPVGGRQPYEQYF
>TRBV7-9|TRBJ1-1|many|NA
TGTGCCAGCAGTTGGGTGAACACTGAAGCTTTCTTT
CASSWVNTEAFF
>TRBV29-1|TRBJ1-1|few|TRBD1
TGCAGCGGGGGGGACAGGCGCAACACTGAAGCTTTCTTT
CSGGDRRNTEAFF
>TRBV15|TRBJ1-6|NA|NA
TGTGCCACCAGCAGAGATGGAGAGAGGCAGGGGAGTTCACCCCTCCACTTT
CATSRDGERQGSSPLHF
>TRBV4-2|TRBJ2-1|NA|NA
TGTGCCAGCAGCCAAGGCGGCGGCGACAATGAGCAGTTCTTC
CASSQGGGDNEQFF
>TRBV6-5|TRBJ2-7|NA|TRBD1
TGTGCCAGCAGTGGGGGCCCTGGACAGGGATCCTACGAGCAGTACTTC
CASSGGPGQGSYEQYF
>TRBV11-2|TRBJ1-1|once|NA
TGTGCCAGCAGCTTAGAAAGGGTGGGTGAAGCTTTCTTT
CASSLERVGEAFF
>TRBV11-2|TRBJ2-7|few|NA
TGTGCCAGCAGTTATGGGGGTAACTACGAGCAGTACTTC
CASSYGGNYEQYF
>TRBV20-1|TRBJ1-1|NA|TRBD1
TGCAGTGCTCCCGCCGGGACAGGAGTTGAAGCTTTCTTT
CSAPAGTGVEAFF
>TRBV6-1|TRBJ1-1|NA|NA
TGTGCCAGCAGCGAAACCCGGAACACTGAAGCTTTCTTT
CASSETRNTEAFF
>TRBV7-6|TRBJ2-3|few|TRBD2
TGTGCCAGCAGCTCCCAGCTAGCGGGAGCTACAGATACGCAGTATTTT
CASSSQLAGATDTQYF
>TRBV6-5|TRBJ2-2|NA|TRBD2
TGTGCCAGCAGTTTGTTGCGGGAGCACACCGGGGAGCTGTTTTTT
CASSLLREHTGELFF
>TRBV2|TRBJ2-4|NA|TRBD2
TGTGCCAGCAGTGCCCAACTAGCGGGGGGGCCGCTTCAGTACTTC
CASSAQLAGGPLQYF
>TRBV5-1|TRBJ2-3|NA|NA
TGCGCCAGCAGCTTGAATCCCGGGGAGGATACGCAGTATTTT
CASSLNPGEDTQYF
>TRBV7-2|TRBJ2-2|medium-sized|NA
TGTGCCAGCAGCGCCCGACTAGGAGGGGACGGGGAGCTGTTTTTT
CASSARLGGDGELFF
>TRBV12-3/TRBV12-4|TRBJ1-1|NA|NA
TGTGCCAGCAGCCCGGAGGGGGTGAACACTGAAGCTTTCTTT
CASSPEGVNTEAFF
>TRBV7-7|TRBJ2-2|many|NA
TGTGCTAGCAGCTTAGCGGCGTCGGTCCCCGGGGAGCTGTTTTTT
CASSLAASVPGELFF